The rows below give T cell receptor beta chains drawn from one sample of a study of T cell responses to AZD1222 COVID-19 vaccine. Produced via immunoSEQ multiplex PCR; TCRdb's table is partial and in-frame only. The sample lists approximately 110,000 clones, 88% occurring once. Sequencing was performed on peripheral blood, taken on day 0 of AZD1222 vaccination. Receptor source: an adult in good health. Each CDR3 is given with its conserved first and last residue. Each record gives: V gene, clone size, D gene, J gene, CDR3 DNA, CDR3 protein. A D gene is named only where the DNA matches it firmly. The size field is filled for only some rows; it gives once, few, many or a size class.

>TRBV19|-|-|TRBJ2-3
TGTGCCAGTAGTAACCTTCTGGGGGGGACGACAGGCGCAGATACGCAGTATTTT
CASSNLLGGTTGADTQYF
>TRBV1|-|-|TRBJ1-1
TGCACCAGCAGCCAAGATCCACATGACAGGGGGCGAACTGAAGCTTTCTTT
CTSSQDPHDRGRTEAFF
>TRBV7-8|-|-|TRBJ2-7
TGTGCCAGCAGCTTAGCGGGAGTAGTCTACGAGCAGTACTTC
CASSLAGVVYEQYF
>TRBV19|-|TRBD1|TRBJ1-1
TGTGCCAGTAGTATGGGACAGACGAACACTGAAGCTTTCTTT
CASSMGQTNTEAFF
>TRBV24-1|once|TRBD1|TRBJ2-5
TGTGCCACCAGTCCAGGGGGCCAAGAGACCCAGTACTTC
CATSPGGQETQYF
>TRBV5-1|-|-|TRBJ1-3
TGCGCCAGCAGCTTGAGGGGCGACTCTGGAAACACCATATATTTT
CASSLRGDSGNTIYF
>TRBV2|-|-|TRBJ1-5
TGTGCCAGCAGTGTCAGGAGTAGCAATCAGCCCCAGCATTTT
CASSVRSSNQPQHF
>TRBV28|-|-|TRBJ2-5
TGTGCCAGCAGTTTCTCCGGCAGACTAAAAGAGACCCAGTACTTC
CASSFSGRLKETQYF
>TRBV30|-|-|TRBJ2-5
TGTGCCTGGAGTGACCTGACAGGCCCGGCGGAGACCCAGTACTTC
CAWSDLTGPAETQYF
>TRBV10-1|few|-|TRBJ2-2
TGCGCCAGCAGTGAGTCAACGGGAGCGAACACCGGGGAGCTGTTTTTT
CASSESTGANTGELFF
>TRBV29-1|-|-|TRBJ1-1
TGCAGCGTTCCCCAGGACAGTCGGGAGGCTTTCTTT
CSVPQDSREAFF
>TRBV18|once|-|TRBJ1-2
TGTGCCAGCTCACCACCGGATAGGAGGGGCTATGGCTACACCTTC
CASSPPDRRGYGYTF
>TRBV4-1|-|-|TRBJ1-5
TGCGCCAGCAGCCTCAGACAAAGCAATCAGCCCCAGCATTTT
CASSLRQSNQPQHF
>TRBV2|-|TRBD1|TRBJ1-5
TGTGCCAGCAGTGTGCAGGGGGTCCTCAATCAGCCCCAGCATTTT
CASSVQGVLNQPQHF
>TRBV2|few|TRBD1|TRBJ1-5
TGTGCCATCCGACAGGGAAATGGCAATCAGCCCCAGCATTTT
CAIRQGNGNQPQHF
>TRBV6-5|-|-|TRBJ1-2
TGTGCCAGCAGTCAACAGGGCACTAACTATGGCTACACCTTC
CASSQQGTNYGYTF
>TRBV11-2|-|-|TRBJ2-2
TGTGCCAGCAGCCCTAGCTGGGCCGGGGAGCTGTTTTTT
CASSPSWAGELFF